One and the same sample provided the 21 T cell receptor beta chains below, sequenced in a study. TCRdb re-called the 5' RACE reads through MiXCR, storing one row per CDR3 protein. The sample holds 55,000 to 70,000 distinct CDR3 sequences, 28% seen once. The sample consisted of tumor-infiltrating memory CD4+ T cells sorted from the breast tumor. The subset was: memory CD4+ T cells, CD4+CD45RO+CD25-. The source is a female donor with breast cancer.

This clonotype has just a few counts. The V and J genes are TRBV20-1 and TRBJ1-2; D gene uncertain. The V end lost 2 bases, the J end lost 5 bases, and 21 bases lay between the germline ends. CDR1 is DFQATT and CDR2 is SNEGSKA in the germline V gene (reference sequence). The CDR3 is 16 amino acids. CDR3: CSARQTRKVIGYGYTF. The DNA for the CDR3 is TGCAGTGCTAGACAGACACGGAAGGTGATTGGATATGGCTACACCTTC.

This clonotype has more than one count but fewer than ten. The V gene is TRBV6-1, the J gene TRBJ2-7; D remains unclear. V was clipped by 2 bases and J by 3 bases, with 8 bases between them. CDR1 is MNHNS, CDR2 SASEGT, per germline. The CDR3 has 13 residues. The CDR3 sequence: CASSETANYEQYF. Written as DNA, the CDR3 is TGTGCCAGCAGTGAAACAGCTAACTACGAGCAGTACTTC.

This chain joins TRBV18 and TRBJ2-2; the D gene is possibly TRBD2 (6 bases). The CDR3 sequence is 14 residues long. Per the germline V gene, CDR1 is KGHSH and CDR2 is LQKENI. Trimming stripped 8 bases from V and 3 bases from J, with 13 bases between. The CDR3 DNA is TGTGCCAGCCTCCTAGCGACCCACACCGGGGAGCTGTTTTTT. Its translation: CASLLATHTGELFF.

The rearrangement joins TRBV15 to TRBJ2-1; no reliable D call. Germline V CDR1 and CDR2: LNHNV, YYDKDF (reference sequence). V dropped 0 bases and J dropped 13 bases, with 10 bases sitting between them. The CDR3 contains 12 residues. The CDR3 region is CATSRDRLTQFF. For the CDR3, the DNA is TGTGCCACCAGCAGAGACCGTCTAACTCAGTTCTTC.

This clonotype was seen a few times. The chain combines TRBV25-1 with TRBJ2-5; 7 bases fit TRBD1. There are 14 residues in the CDR3. Germline V gene lookup returns CDR1 MGHDK and CDR2 SYGVNS. With V trimmed by 8 bases and J by 5 bases, 11 bases remained unmatched. The CDR3 sequence is CASSEEGAGETQYF. CDR3 nucleotide sequence: TGTGCCAGCTCCGAAGAGGGGGCTGGGGAGACCCAGTACTTC.

This clonotype was found a few times. This CDR3 reads CASSQEWADWDNQPQHF. The DNA for the CDR3 is TGCGCCAGCAGCCAAGAGTGGGCAGATTGGGACAATCAGCCCCAGCATTTT. This chain joins TRBV4-3 and TRBJ1-5; D remains unclear. V was trimmed by 0 bases and J by 3 bases, leaving 15 bases between them. Germline assignment: CDR1 LGHNA and CDR2 YSLEER. The length of the CDR3 is 17 residues.

This clonotype was observed a handful of times. The gene calls are TRBV4-3 and TRBJ1-6; 8 bases map to TRBD1. Germline V CDR1 and CDR2: LGHNA, YSLEER. The CDR3 loop spans 16 amino acids. V shed 5 bases and J 9 bases; nucleotides not matched to a gene: 12. The CDR3 here is CASSDGQGVFSSPLHF. CDR3 sequence (DNA): TGCGCCAGCAGCGACGGACAGGGTGTTTTCAGTTCACCCCTCCACTTT.

The table lists this clonotype with many counts. This chain connects TRBV7-9 to TRBJ1-1; D unclear. The CDR3 length is 13 residues. Germline CDR1 is SEHNR and CDR2 is FQNEAQ (reference sequence). V was pared by 8 bases and J by 4 bases, with 14 bases between. The CDR3: CASDTFMVTEAFF. CDR3 sequence (DNA): TGTGCCAGCGATACTTTCATGGTCACTGAAGCTTTCTTT.

The chain uses TRBV5-1 and TRBJ2-5; 7 bases match TRBD2. The CDR3 runs to 16 residues. CDR1 is SGHRS and CDR2 is YFSETQ in the germline V gene. The junction had 9 bases not matched to a gene; V was cut back by 2 bases and J by 2 bases. The CDR3 sequence: CASSFGAGSGQETQYF. The CDR3 DNA reads TGCGCCAGCAGCTTCGGAGCGGGAAGTGGGCAAGAGACCCAGTACTTC.

This CDR3 reads CASSPQGPAYQPQHF. DNA for the CDR3: TGTGCCAGCAGTCCACAGGGGCCAGCTTATCAGCCCCAGCATTTT. The chain joins TRBV12-3 or TRBV12-4 to TRBJ1-5, with TRBD1 identical over 7 bases. The CDR3 has 15 amino acids. The junction had 9 bases not matched to a gene; V was cut back by 5 bases and J by 5 bases.

This clonotype was counted only a few times. The genes are TRBV7-8 and TRBJ2-5; D perhaps matches TRBD1 (5 bases). CDR3 length: 13 amino acids. The V end lost 2 bases, the J end lost 5 bases, and 9 bases lay between the germline ends. Per the germline V gene, CDR1 is SGHVS and CDR2 is FQNEAQ. The CDR3 loop reads CASSLTGPETQYF. The CDR3 bases are TGTGCCAGCAGCTTAACAGGTCCGGAGACCCAGTACTTC.

V usage is TRBV7-9 and J usage is TRBJ2-3; possibly TRBD2 for D (6 bases). In germline, CDR1 is SEHNR, CDR2 FQNEAQ (reference sequence). This CDR3 region has 13 residues. Trimming stripped 8 bases from V and 3 bases from J, with 12 bases between. The CDR3 loop is CASGLGGTDTQYF. The CDR3 bases are TGTGCCAGCGGTCTCGGAGGGACAGATACGCAGTATTTT.

This clonotype was seen a few times. V is TRBV9 and J is TRBJ2-1; 7 nucleotides align to TRBD1. The CDR3 is made up of 15 amino acids. V lost 0 bases and J lost 5; bases outside the gene matches: 5. CDR1 and CDR2 (germline): SGDLS, YYNGEE. CDR3 loop: CASSVAPQGDNEQFF. CDR3 coding DNA: TGTGCCAGCAGCGTAGCCCCCCAGGGGGACAATGAGCAGTTCTTC.

About this clonotype itself: This may stem from a read error, because a much larger clone lies one nucleotide away. CDR3 region: CASSSSGASGREGQFF. As DNA, the CDR3 is TGTGCCAGCAGTTCCTCCGGGGCTAGCGGGAGGGAAGGGCAGTTCTTC. This rearrangement joins TRBV25-1 to TRBJ2-1; 12 bases map to TRBD2. The CDR3 totals 16 residues. Trimming removed 5 bases from V and 12 bases from J; junction bases left unmatched: 14. CDR1 is MGHDK, CDR2 SYGVNS, per germline.

J is TRBJ2-7 and V is TRBV7-9; D uncertain. Germline V gene lookup returns CDR1 SEHNR and CDR2 FQNEAQ (reference sequence). V shed 5 bases and J shed 6 bases, with 8 bases lying between them. The length of the CDR3 is 11 residues. CDR3 nucleotide sequence: TGTGCCAGCAGCAAACTCGGCGAGCAGTACTTC. Translating gives CASSKLGEQYF.

V usage is TRBV29-1 and J usage is TRBJ2-1; a weak D match, TRBD2 (6 bases). The CDR3 extends over 14 amino acids. With 8 bases removed from V and 6 bases from J, the gap between germline ends came to 20 bases. Germline CDR1 SQVTM, CDR2 ANQGSEA. The chain's CDR3 is CSLVDGSVINEQFF. CDR3 DNA: TGCAGCCTCGTTGACGGGAGCGTAATCAATGAGCAGTTCTTC.

J is TRBJ2-7 and V is TRBV11-2, with D maybe TRBD1 (5 bases). V lost 3 bases, J lost 4 bases, and 16 bases lay in between. From germline, CDR1 is SGHAT and CDR2 FQNNGV. The CDR3 totals 15 residues. The CDR3 coding sequence is TGTGCCAGCAGCTTCCCAGGGAACTCCCTGTACGAGCAGTACTTC. It specifies CASSFPGNSLYEQYF.

This clonotype was recorded many times. This rearrangement joins TRBV5-1 to TRBJ2-1, with D possibly matching TRBD2 (6 bases). This CDR3 contains 14 residues. CDR1 SGHRS and CDR2 YFSETQ come from the germline V gene. Between the trimmed V and J ends, which lost 4 bases and 2 bases, there was a span of 10 bases. CDR3 DNA sequence: TGCGCCAGCAGCCCCCGACTAGCCTACAATGAGCAGTTCTTC. It translates to CASSPRLAYNEQFF.

This clonotype was observed a few times. The rearrangement joins TRBV20-1 to TRBJ2-7; 11 bases are shared with TRBD1. The CDR3 runs 14 residues. Germline values: CDR1 DFQATT, CDR2 SNEGSKA (reference sequence). The V segment lost 2 bases and the J segment 6 bases; nucleotides outside the gene matches: 6. CDR3 DNA: TGCAGTGCTAGAAGATCGGGACAGGGGGTCGAGCAGTACTTC. It encodes CSARRSGQGVEQYF.

This clonotype was counted at least ten times. CDR3 sequence: CASSPDAGQGFYGYTF. CDR3 nucleotide sequence: TGCGCCAGCAGCCCCGACGCGGGACAGGGGTTTTATGGCTACACCTTC. This chain uses TRBV5-1 with TRBJ1-2; 10 bases agree with TRBD1. CDR1 is SGHRS, CDR2 YFSETQ, per germline. V trimming: 4 bases; J trimming: 5 bases; junction bases outside the gene matches: 11. This CDR3 is 16 amino acids long.

There are many counts of this clonotype. V is TRBV5-5 and J is TRBJ2-7, with 8 bases aligning to TRBD1. Germline V gene data show CDR1 as SGHKS and CDR2 as YYEKEE (reference sequence). J lost 2 bases, V lost 4 bases, and 8 bases had no gene match. The CDR3 has 15 residues. As DNA, the CDR3 is TGTGCCAGCAGCACAACACCGGGACAGGCCTACGAGCAGTACTTC. Amino acid sequence: CASSTTPGQAYEQYF.